The 25 T cell receptor beta chains below were found in one sample sequenced in a study of Ad26.COV2.S vaccination and SARS-CoV-2 variants. Repertoires were generated with immunoSEQ multiplex PCR, while TCRdb's copy carries only in-frame clones and drops some. This table holds some 270,000 clones, roughly 89% found once. As to treatment: some 20 received Ad26.COV2.S at low or high dose, single or two shots; about 5 received placebo; per-sample allocation not given. Day 63 after the first injection of vaccine or placebo was the sampling time. Sequenced material: peripheral blood, taken in a trial of Ad26.COV2.S vaccine versus placebo. These receptor sequences come from a person between 18 and 65 years old who received the Ad26.COV2.S COVID-19 vaccine or a placebo.

V and J are TRBV5-5 and TRBJ1-5; no clear D. V dropped 2 bases and J dropped 4 bases, with 7 bases sitting between them. The CDR3 runs to 13 residues. Germline-derived CDR1 and CDR2 are SGHKS and YYEKEE (reference sequence). DNA for the CDR3: TGTGCCAGCAGCTTTCACACAAATCAGCCCCAGCATTTT. It translates to CASSFHTNQPQHF.

The V call is TRBV19, the J call TRBJ1-5; weak D call: TRBD1 (6 bases). CDR3 size: 17 residues. Germline lookup yields CDR1 LNHDA and CDR2 SQIVND (reference sequence). The ends were cut back, 3 bases at V and 6 bases at J, with 21 bases in the middle. The chain's CDR3 is CASSIGARGALGQPQHF. The CDR3 DNA follows: TGTGCCAGTAGTATTGGGGCCAGGGGCGCATTGGGTCAGCCCCAGCATTTT.

This chain uses TRBV27 with TRBJ2-2; D call uncertain. The CDR3 covers 14 residues. Germline V gene data show CDR1 as MNHEY and CDR2 as SMNVEV (reference sequence). The germline V and J ends were trimmed by 3 bases and 4 bases, with 9 bases remaining between them. The DNA for the CDR3 is TGTGCCAGCAGTTTGCGACAAATCACCGGGGAGCTGTTTTTT. Amino acid sequence: CASSLRQITGELFF.

V usage is TRBV14 and J usage is TRBJ1-3, with TRBD1 identical over 7 bases. V trimming: 0 bases; J trimming: 3 bases; junction bases outside the gene matches: 5. In germline, CDR1 is SGHDN, CDR2 FVKESK. This CDR3 has 16 residues. In nucleotides, the CDR3 is TGTGCCAGCAGCCAAGAACGAGGGGGCGTTGGAAACACCATATATTTT. It translates to CASSQERGGVGNTIYF. The variable domain in full, completed from reference TRBV14 and TRBJ1-3, reads EAGVTQFPSHSVIEKGQTVTLRCDPISGHDNLYWYRRVMGKEIKFLLHFVKESKQDESGMPNNRFLAERTGGTYSTLKVQPAELEDSGVYFCASSQERGGVGNTIYFGEGSWLTVV.

This clone was seen a single time. The gene calls are TRBV11-2 and TRBJ1-5, with D unclear. The ends were cut back, 5 bases at V and 2 bases at J, with 7 bases in the middle. The germline CDR1 and CDR2 sequences are SGHAT and FQNNGV. CDR3 length: 13 residues. DNA of the CDR3: TGTGCCAGCAGCAGTAGGGGCAATCAGCCCCAGCATTTT. Protein product: CASSSRGNQPQHF.

The rearrangement links TRBV19 to TRBJ1-4, with a tentative D call TRBD1 (5 bases). Germline-derived CDR1 and CDR2 are LNHDA and SQIVND (reference sequence). This CDR3 spans 14 amino acids. V shed 3 bases and J shed 8 bases, with 13 bases lying between them. The CDR3 here is CASSMGRAGEKLFF. CDR3 nucleotide sequence: TGTGCCAGTAGTATGGGCAGGGCGGGAGAAAAACTGTTTTTT.

This sequence joins TRBV19 and TRBJ2-1; D might be TRBD2 (6 bases). Trimming shortened V by 8 bases and J by 0 bases, and 14 bases separated the two germline ends. This CDR3 region has 15 residues. Per the germline V gene, CDR1 is LNHDA and CDR2 is SQIVND (reference sequence). CDR3 sequence reads: CASRDLRSSYNEQFF. The CDR3 DNA follows: TGTGCCAGTCGGGACTTACGAAGCTCCTACAATGAGCAGTTCTTC.

This clone came up a few times. The chain recombines TRBV16 with TRBJ1-4, with D perhaps TRBD1 (6 bases). The V end lost 0 bases, the J end lost 0 bases, and 11 bases lay between the germline ends. CDR1 is KGHSY, CDR2 FQNENV, per germline. This CDR3 spans 17 amino acids. Written as DNA, the CDR3 is TGTGCCAGCAGCCAATCGACGCCAGGGGCAACTAATGAAAAACTGTTTTTT. Translation: CASSQSTPGATNEKLFF.

The chain links TRBV11-2 to TRBJ2-3; possible D gene TRBD1, 6 bases. V lost 6 bases to trimming and J lost 5 bases, with 18 bases between them. The CDR3 length is 15 residues. Germline assignment: CDR1 SGHAT and CDR2 FQNNGV. The CDR3 DNA is TGTGCCAGCAGTCGAACAGGGACCGTACGAGATACGCAGTATTTT. As protein: CASSRTGTVRDTQYF.

This chain uses TRBV24-1 with TRBJ2-7, with 7 bases aligning to TRBD1. This CDR3 is built from 13 residues. The germline CDR1 and CDR2 sequences are KGHDR and SFDVKD. Trimming took 7 bases from V and 4 from J; bases not matched to a gene: 6. The CDR3 sequence: CATRAGTDYEQYV. The CDR3 DNA sequence: TGTGCCACCAGAGCCGGGACAGATTACGAGCAGTACGTC.

Here the CDR3 reads CASSPRGRFSTDTQYF. The CDR3 bases are TGTGCCAGCAGTCCCAGGGGGCGATTCAGCACAGATACGCAGTATTTT. The rearrangement joins TRBV2 to TRBJ2-3; 8 bases are shared with TRBD1. Losses at the gene ends were 5 bases for V and 0 bases for J; bases not matched to a gene: 7. The V gene's germline CDR1 is SNHLY and CDR2 FYNNEI. The CDR3 runs to 16 residues.

This chain uses TRBV5-6 with TRBJ1-6; 7 bases match TRBD1. Germline V gene data show CDR1 as SGHDT and CDR2 as YYEEEE. The V and J ends lost 2 bases and 9 bases, in that order; junction bases with no gene match: 5. This CDR3 has 14 residues. CDR3 residues: CASSFTGVVSPLHF. DNA of the CDR3: TGTGCCAGCAGCTTTACAGGGGTGGTTTCACCCCTCCACTTT.

V gene TRBV9 combines with J gene TRBJ2-1; no reliable D call. Trimming pared 0 bases from V and 7 bases from J, leaving 11 bases between. Germline V gene lookup returns CDR1 SGDLS and CDR2 YYNGEE. CDR3 length equals 14 residues. As DNA, the CDR3 is TGTGCCAGCAGCGTAGGGGTTACCGGGAATGAGCAGTTCTTC. This gives the protein CASSVGVTGNEQFF.

This chain joins TRBV6-6 and TRBJ1-1; D is uncertain. The CDR3 loop spans 14 amino acids. The germline V gene encodes CDR1 MNHNY and CDR2 SVGAGI (reference sequence). The V end was cut by 4 bases, the J end by 1 base, with 10 bases between. The CDR3 nucleotides are TGTGCCAGCAGTTCGGTCGCAGGGAACACTGAAGCTTTCTTT. This sequence encodes CASSSVAGNTEAFF.

This rearrangement joins TRBV6-5 to TRBJ1-1; D is perhaps TRBD1 (6 bases). Per germline, CDR1 MNHEY and CDR2 SVGAGI. This CDR3 region has 14 residues. Trimming took off 7 bases at V and 5 bases at J, with 17 bases between the two ends. For the CDR3, the DNA is TGTGCCAGCACCCAGTTCAGGGGAGGGACTGAAGCTTTCTTT. The encoded protein is CASTQFRGGTEAFF.

The chain is built from TRBV4-3 and TRBJ2-3; D possibly corresponds to TRBD2 (7 bases). The CDR3 is 15 residues long. V lost 0 bases, J lost 6 bases, and 13 bases lay in between. Germline-derived CDR1 and CDR2 are LGHNA and YSLEER. The DNA of the CDR3 is TGCGCCAGCAGCCAAGAATCGGGGAGGGGGGATACGCAGTATTTT. Translation: CASSQESGRGDTQYF.

V and J are TRBV7-2 and TRBJ1-1; TRBD1 is a possible D gene (6 bases). The V and J ends lost 6 bases and 4 bases respectively, with 18 bases between them. CDR1 SGHTA and CDR2 FQGNSA come from the germline V gene. This CDR3 spans 15 amino acids. The CDR3 sequence is CASSLRGRGGTEAFF. CDR3 DNA sequence: TGTGCCAGCAGTCTTAGGGGCAGGGGAGGCACTGAAGCTTTCTTT.

This chain connects TRBV19 to TRBJ2-5, with 8 bases identical to TRBD1. V gave up 3 bases and J gave up 3 bases; unmatched junction bases: 3. The germline V gene encodes CDR1 LNHDA and CDR2 SQIVND (reference sequence). The CDR3 has 14 amino acids. Here the CDR3 reads CASSIETGEETQYF. The CDR3 region has the DNA TGTGCCAGTAGTATCGAGACAGGGGAAGAGACCCAGTACTTC.

This sequence joins TRBV2 and TRBJ1-1; 7 nucleotides align to TRBD1. Per the germline V gene, CDR1 is SNHLY and CDR2 is FYNNEI. The CDR3 loop spans 16 amino acids. With 2 bases clipped from V and 0 bases from J, the junction kept 6 bases outside the gene matches. CDR3 in amino acids: CASSEQGVGVNTEAFF. CDR3 bases: TGTGCCAGCAGTGAACAGGGGGTGGGTGTGAACACTGAAGCTTTCTTT.

The genes are TRBV5-1 and TRBJ2-2; 7 positions match TRBD1. Per the germline V gene, CDR1 is SGHRS and CDR2 is YFSETQ. Losses at the gene ends were 6 bases for V and 6 bases for J; bases not matched to a gene: 8. There are 14 residues in the CDR3. CDR3 nucleotides: TGCGCCAGCAACCCGGGACAGCAAGCCGGGGAGCTGTTTTTT. Its protein product is CASNPGQQAGELFF.

The rearrangement uses TRBV19 and TRBJ2-3; 9 bases align to TRBD2. J was trimmed by 5 bases and V by 6 bases; bases with no gene match: 6. CDR3 length: 14 amino acids. Germline V lookup: CDR1 LNHDA, CDR2 SQIVND (reference sequence). The CDR3 is CASRDSGSGDTQYF. The CDR3 DNA reads as TGTGCCAGTAGAGATAGCGGGAGTGGAGATACGCAGTATTTT.

The V and J genes are TRBV28 and TRBJ1-6; D not certain. CDR1 is MDHEN, CDR2 SYDVKM, per germline. This CDR3 contains 12 residues. Trimming pared 7 bases from V and 8 bases from J, leaving 9 bases between. DNA for the CDR3: TGTGCCAGCACGGGCGGGTATTCACCCCTCCACTTT. The encoded protein is CASTGGYSPLHF.

This rearrangement joins TRBV7-3 to TRBJ2-3; D may be TRBD2 (6 bases). The V gene lost 5 bases and the J gene lost 0 bases, with 15 bases spanning the gap. CDR3 length: 16 residues. Per germline, CDR1 SGHTA and CDR2 FQGTGA. Written as DNA, the CDR3 is TGTGCCAGCAGCCGGGCGCATGGGACTAGCACAGATACGCAGTATTTT. It specifies CASSRAHGTSTDTQYF.

The chain recombines TRBV30 with TRBJ2-3, with D unresolved. The CDR3 covers 12 residues. The germline V and J ends were trimmed by 0 bases and 7 bases, with 8 bases remaining between them. CDR1 is GTSNPN, CDR2 SVGIG, per germline (reference sequence). CDR3 DNA: TGTGCCTGGAGTGTTTACAAAAATACGCAGTATTTT. This translates into CAWSVYKNTQYF.

This clone has a single count. V and J are TRBV12-3 or TRBV12-4 and TRBJ1-5, with D unresolved. V was clipped by 5 bases and J by 5 bases, with 10 bases between them. The CDR3 is made up of 13 amino acids. CDR3: CASSHPGDQPQHF. The CDR3 DNA sequence: TGTGCCAGCAGTCATCCAGGAGATCAGCCCCAGCATTTT.